This T cell receptor beta chain was documented in a study of blood T cell repertoires in COVID-19. Study details: The samples span acute and convalescent COVID-19 from the United States, Italy and Spain. Sample material is recorded as cDNA or gDNA derived from T cells, B-cell-depleted T cells, or PBMCs.

Unmatched junction bases numbered 10, after V lost 5 bases and J lost 5 bases. CDR1 is KGHSH and CDR2 is LQKENI in the germline V gene. CDR3 length: 15 amino acids. Under the authors' procedure: From reference gene primer amplification, estimates of nucleated cell counts were derived. Sequenced by immunoSEQ multiplex PCR; TCRdb stores in-frame clones only, minus some. V and J calls and clone size come straight from that table; D and trimming were deduced from the DNA. This sample has fewer than 90,000 clones; 70% to 90% occur once, and the top ten carry approximately 6.8%. The V call is TRBV18, the J call TRBJ1-1; 8 bases are a match to TRBD1. This clonotype was obtained from an elderly woman with active COVID-19. The source material was peripheral blood. CDR3 residues: CASSSGTGHETEAFF. The CDR3 nucleotides are TGTGCCAGCTCATCGGGGACAGGTCACGAAACTGAAGCTTTCTTT.